This TCR beta chain stems from a study of T cell responses to AZD1222 COVID-19 vaccine. Sequenced by immunoSEQ multiplex PCR; TCRdb stores in-frame clones only, minus some. The repertoire includes fewer than 120,000 clones, 88% of them detected once, and roughly 1.5% sits in the top ten. The CDR3 is 14 amino acids. Germline-derived CDR1 and CDR2 are LNHDA and SQIVND (reference sequence). V was trimmed by 10 bases and J by 5 bases, leaving 20 bases between them. The chain joins TRBV19 to TRBJ1-2; D unclear. The receptor was isolated from an adult in good health. The material was peripheral blood, obtained on day 0 of AZD1222 vaccination. This chain's CDR3 is CATHTGFGLYGYTF. In nucleotides, the CDR3 is TGTGCCACCCATACCGGGTTCGGTCTTTATGGCTACACCTTC.